The rows below give T cell receptor beta chains drawn from one sample of a study of control samples from healthy donors and cancer patients. The data were produced by immunoSEQ multiplex PCR, yet TCRdb's version contains in-frame clones alone and is incomplete. The repertoire holds roughly 54,000 clones, with 95% to 97% as singletons. The sample was blood. The receptor source for this set is a woman between 25 and 40 years old in good health. The CDR3 runs from the conserved cysteine through the conserved F or W. The D gene is left open where the match is weak. Where a row states a size, it is once, few, many or the class of an expanded clone; other rows omit it.

cdr3_length	v_call	clone_size	j_call	d_call	cdr3_nt	cdr3_aa
16	TRBV5-8	once	TRBJ2-3	NA	TGTGCCAGCAGCTGGCCGGGACAAGCTAGCACAGATACGCAGTATTTT	CASSWPGQASTDTQYF
15	TRBV6-5	NA	TRBJ2-7	TRBD2	TGTGCCAGCAGTTACTCCGCTAGCGGGAGAAACGAGCAGTACTTC	CASSYSASGRNEQYF
13	TRBV12-3/TRBV12-4	NA	TRBJ2-1	NA	TGTGCCAGCAGCCCCCAGACATACAATGAGCAGTTCTTC	CASSPQTYNEQFF
15	TRBV12-5	NA	TRBJ2-1	TRBD2	TGTGCTAGTGGCCCTGGACTAGGGGAGTACAATGAGCAGTTCTTC	CASGPGLGEYNEQFF
14	TRBV24-1	NA	TRBJ1-5	NA	TGTGCCACCAGTGGGCAAGATAGCAATCAGCCCCAGCATTTT	CATSGQDSNQPQHF
15	TRBV7-9	once	TRBJ2-5	NA	TGTGCCAGCAGCCGAATCCCGGTTGGGTTAGAGACCCAGTACTTC	CASSRIPVGLETQYF
16	TRBV27	NA	TRBJ2-3	TRBD2	TGTGCCAGCAGTCCCCTAGCGGGAGGGAGCACAGATACGCAGTATTTT	CASSPLAGGSTDTQYF
13	TRBV19	NA	TRBJ1-1	TRBD1	TGTGCCAGTAGTACTCTCACAGGGGCTGAAGCTTTCTTT	CASSTLTGAEAFF
11	TRBV5-6	NA	TRBJ2-1	NA	TGTGCCAGCAGTCTTCTGGATGAGCAGTTCTTC	CASSLLDEQFF
10	TRBV2	NA	TRBJ2-1	TRBD1	TGTGCCAGCGTATCAGGGGGCGGGTTCTTC	CASVSGGGFF
13	TRBV3-1/TRBV3-2	NA	TRBJ2-1	NA	TGTGCCAGCAGCCAAGAGAACGGCAATGAGCAGTTCTTC	CASSQENGNEQFF
14	TRBV13	NA	TRBJ1-2	TRBD1	TGTGCCAGCACCTCCGGGACAGGGAACTATGGCTACACCTTC	CASTSGTGNYGYTF
15	TRBV19	NA	TRBJ1-1	NA	TGTGCCAGTATCCCTTCGACAGGCGTTTACACTGAAGCTTTCTTT	CASIPSTGVYTEAFF
16	TRBV30	NA	TRBJ1-5	NA	TGTGCCTGGAGTGTACGGGGGGGAATGAGCAATCAGCCCCAGCATTTT	CAWSVRGGMSNQPQHF
15	TRBV6-1	NA	TRBJ2-3	TRBD1	TGTGCCAGCAGTGAAGCGCTTGGGACCGGGACAGCGCAGTATTTT	CASSEALGTGTAQYF